These 5 T cell receptor beta chains originate from one sample sequenced in a study of cytomegalovirus exposure and HLA in healthy donors. Sequencing used immunoSEQ multiplex PCR; TCRdb keeps in-frame clones, though not all of them. The sample holds 150,000 or so clones; approximately 89% are singletons and the top ten take less than 3.5%. Specimen: PBMCs. Source of these receptors: a man aged 18 to 30 in good health and CMV-seropositive.

The chain carries TRBV29-1 and TRBJ1-3; D perhaps matches TRBD1 (6 bases). The CDR3 sequence is 15 residues long. The V end lost 3 bases, the J end lost 9 bases, and 21 bases lay between the germline ends. Germline CDR1 SQVTM, CDR2 ANQGSEA. In DNA form, the CDR3 reads TGCAGCGTTGAGGATCCAGGGGTTAGAGTTGGCACCATATATTTT. This translates into CSVEDPGVRVGTIYF.

This rearrangement joins TRBV6-6 to TRBJ2-7, with 7 bases matching TRBD1. CDR1 and CDR2 (germline): MNHNY, SVGAGI (reference sequence). The CDR3 totals 14 residues. The J segment lost 6 bases and the V segment lost 6 bases, leaving 11 bases of the junction unmatched. The CDR3: CASSLGPGGIEQYF. The CDR3 region has the DNA TGTGCCAGCAGCCTCGGGCCAGGGGGTATCGAGCAGTACTTC.

The rearrangement uses TRBV5-4 and TRBJ2-3; D not certain. Deletions cut 0 bases from V and 2 bases from J, with 7 bases between. CDR1 SGHNT and CDR2 YYREEE come from the germline V gene (reference sequence). The CDR3 contains 14 residues. This CDR3 reads CASSLGATTDTQYF. Written as DNA, the CDR3 is TGTGCCAGCAGCTTGGGAGCTACCACAGATACGCAGTATTTT.

V gene TRBV7-8 combines with J gene TRBJ2-7; no firm D call. The ends were cut back, 5 bases at V and 7 bases at J, with 12 bases in the middle. Looked up from germline, CDR1 is SGHVS and CDR2 is FQNEAQ. The CDR3 has 12 residues. The CDR3 is CASSPDSREQYF. CDR3 bases: TGTGCCAGCAGCCCAGACTCCCGGGAGCAGTACTTC.

The rearrangement uses TRBV27 and TRBJ1-2; TRBD1 matches 7 bases. With V trimmed by 7 bases and J by 8 bases, 13 bases remained unmatched. The CDR3 totals 14 residues. Germline V gene lookup returns CDR1 MNHEY and CDR2 SMNVEV (reference sequence). CDR3 nucleotide sequence: TGTGCCAGCACCCAAGGACCGGGACAGCAGGGCTACACCTTC. Encoded protein: CASTQGPGQQGYTF.